This TCR beta chain is drawn from a study of spatial heterogeneity in lung cancer. Described time point: sample taken at primary tumor resection. Researchers sequenced whole RNA taken from tumor, nontumor lung or frozen PBMC without sorting. Each CDR3 protein gets one entry after TCRdb re-called the 5' RACE reads with MiXCR. The data contain 50,000 to 65,000 distinct CDR3 sequences, approximately 8.9% of them singletons. The TCR comes from a female donor with early-stage non-small cell lung cancer. This specimen consisted of PBMCs, obtained at surgery.

The CDR3 sequence: CASSLRGAYNEQFF. The CDR3 coding sequence is TGTGCCAGCAGCCTCCGTGGGGCGTACAATGAGCAGTTCTTC. The V gene is TRBV3-1, the J gene TRBJ2-1; D possibly corresponds to TRBD1 (5 bases). The germline V and J ends were trimmed by 4 bases and 4 bases, with 11 bases remaining between them. This CDR3 is 14 amino acids long. Germline V lookup: CDR1 LGHDT, CDR2 YNNKEL (reference sequence).